The text below deals with one T cell receptor (beta chain). The data belong to a study of blood T cell repertoires in COVID-19. Whole-study context: Sources were T cells, B-cell-depleted T cells, or PBMCs; the material itself was cDNA or gDNA.

How the authors handled the data: The assay estimated nucleated cells by amplifying reference gene primers. The assay was immunoSEQ multiplex PCR, and TCRdb's table has in-frame clones only and misses some. That table gives V, J and clone size, and the DNA gave D and trimming. The sample gives roughly 120,000 clones, about nine tenths of which show up once; 6% to 9.5% is in the top ten. This TCR derives from a man in his sixties or seventies who had recovered from COVID-19. Material: peripheral blood.

As DNA, the CDR3 is TGTGCCAGCTGCCGGAGGGAAAACACAGATACGCAGTATTTT. It encodes CASCRRENTDTQYF. The rearrangement uses TRBV6-5 and TRBJ2-3, with D maybe TRBD2 (6 bases). Trimming shortened V by 8 bases and J by 2 bases, and 14 bases separated the two germline ends. The CDR3 loop spans 14 amino acids. Germline CDR1 and CDR2: MNHEY and SVGAGI.